The rows below give T cell receptor beta chains drawn from one sample of a study of T-cell memory formation after mild COVID-19. From the 5' RACE reads, TCRdb called clonotypes with MiXCR, one entry per CDR3 protein. The top ten hold over 25% of the sample, which has more than 80,000 distinct CDR3 sequences, approximately 15% seen once. The sample consisted of PBMCs or a T cell subset sorted from them (not recorded which). These receptors originate from an adult woman who had mild COVID-19 (a few samples of this study predate the infection). Cell type and time point are not known. CDR3s leave out the opening cysteine and the closing phenylalanine or tryptophan. Each record gives: V gene, clone size, J gene, CDR3 protein. Expanded clones are given a class, and other clones once, few, many or no size at all.

TRBV29-1	few	TRBJ2-3	SVFNRGLTDTQY
TRBV29-1	few	TRBJ1-2	SVDGDGQNYGYT
TRBV7-8	many	TRBJ2-7	ASSSTYEQY
TRBV3-1	.	TRBJ2-7	ASSHYSGRSSYEQY
TRBV9	.	TRBJ1-2	ASSVDGGNAYGYT
TRBV7-8	.	TRBJ2-3	ASNGGGADTQY
TRBV24-1	.	TRBJ2-2	ATSDLHQDTGELF
TRBV7-8	few	TRBJ2-7	ASSSGTGYYEQY
TRBV19	.	TRBJ2-7	ASSPLGDRGKASYEQY
TRBV7-8	few	TRBJ1-1	ASSFNRDLNTEAF
TRBV20-1	many	TRBJ2-3	SASFLLVAGITDTQY
TRBV7-2	few	TRBJ2-7	ASSLVGQGAYEQY
TRBV7-9	.	TRBJ2-4	ASSSTGLAGGLAKNIQY
TRBV5-1	.	TRBJ1-6	ASSLEGTGLDSPLH
TRBV24-1	few	TRBJ2-1	ATSLIGGDNEQF
TRBV6-5	few	TRBJ2-1	ASSSPGQSYNEQF
TRBV12-3/TRBV12-4	.	TRBJ2-3	ASSLGGSSQY
TRBV7-9	few	TRBJ2-3	ASSSRNGRDVTDTQY